This T cell receptor beta chain was found in a study of memory B cells and T cells in multiple sclerosis. Notes on this clone: Its antigen is not known.

The table came from immunoSEQ multiplex PCR; TCRdb's copy has only in-frame clones and leaves some out. This table has some 49,000 clones, around 79% appearing once. Germline CDR1 and CDR2: SGHRS and YFSETQ. The J segment lost 4 bases and the V segment lost 9 bases, leaving 9 bases of the junction unmatched. This CDR3 spans 14 amino acids. After stimulus-free culture, autoproliferating CFSE-dim and non-proliferating CFSE-high T cells were sequenced separately. Approximately 5x10^7 CFSE-labeled PBMCs were cultured six to eight days unstimulated, then replicate wells were pooled. CFSE at 0.45 to 0.55 uM labeled the PBMCs, which were then cultured unstimulated.

The clonotype originates from a human donor with multiple sclerosis. The genes are TRBV5-1 and TRBJ2-7; TRBD2 matches 11 bases. Source material: PBMCs from blood kept in culture. The CDR3, as DNA: TGCGCCACCTCTATAGCGGGGGGGGAATACGAGCAGTACTTC. Encoded protein: CATSIAGGEYEQYF.